This T cell receptor (beta chain) was sequenced for a study of technical replicates of blood from several donors. The CDR3 runs 20 residues. TCRdb's table, derived via immunoSEQ multiplex PCR, lists solely in-frame clones and lacks some. The sample holds tens of thousands of clones, roughly 98% seen once. Material for sequencing was T cells isolated from PBMCs. The V and J genes are TRBV21-1 and TRBJ2-1; the D call in the table, TRBD2, was not verified against the DNA. TRBV21-1 is a known pseudogene. This receptor was taken from a human donor in good health. The CDR3 loop is CASSGRRLQTKKPPYNEQFF. The CDR3 DNA is TGTGCCAGCAGCGGCAGGAGGCTCCAAACCAAAAAGCCGCCCTACAATGAGCAGTTCTTC.